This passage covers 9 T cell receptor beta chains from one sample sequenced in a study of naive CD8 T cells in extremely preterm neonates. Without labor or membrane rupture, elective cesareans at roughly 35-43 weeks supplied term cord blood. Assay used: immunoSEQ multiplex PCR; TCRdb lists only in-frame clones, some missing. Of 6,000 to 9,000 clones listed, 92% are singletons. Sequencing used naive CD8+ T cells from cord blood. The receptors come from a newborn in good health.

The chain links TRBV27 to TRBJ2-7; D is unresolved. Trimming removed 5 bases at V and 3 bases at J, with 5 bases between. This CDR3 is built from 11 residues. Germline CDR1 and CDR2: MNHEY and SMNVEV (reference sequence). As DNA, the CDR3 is TGTGCCAGCAGTCCAGGCTACGAGCAGTACTTC. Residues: CASSPGYEQYF.

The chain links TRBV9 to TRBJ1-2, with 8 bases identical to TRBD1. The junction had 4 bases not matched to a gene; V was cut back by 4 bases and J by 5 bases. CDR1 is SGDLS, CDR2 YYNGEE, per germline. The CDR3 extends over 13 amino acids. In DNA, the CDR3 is TGTGCCAGCAGCATGACAGGGGTTTATGGCTACACCTTC. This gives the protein CASSMTGVYGYTF.

Here the CDR3 reads CASSQDISNEQFF. The CDR3 DNA follows: TGCGCCAGCAGCCAAGATATTAGCAATGAGCAGTTCTTC. The chain joins TRBV4-1 to TRBJ2-1, with D unclear. The CDR3 has 13 amino acids. CDR1 is MGHRA and CDR2 is YSYEKL in the germline V gene. V was clipped by 0 bases and J by 6 bases, with 6 bases between them.

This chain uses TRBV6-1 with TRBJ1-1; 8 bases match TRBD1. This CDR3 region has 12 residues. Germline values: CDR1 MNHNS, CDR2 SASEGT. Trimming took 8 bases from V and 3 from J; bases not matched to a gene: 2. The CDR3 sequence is CASRDRYTEAFF. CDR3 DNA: TGTGCCAGCCGGGACAGGTACACTGAAGCTTTCTTT.

The CDR3 DNA reads as TGTGCCAGTGAGACAGGGGGCCGCAAAGAGACCCAGTACTTC. Amino acids: CASETGGRKETQYF. This chain connects TRBV7-8 to TRBJ2-5, with TRBD1 identical over 10 bases. CDR1 is SGHVS, CDR2 FQNEAQ, per germline. This CDR3 is built from 14 residues. After removal of 9 bases from V and 3 bases from J, the junction contained 7 bases not matched to a gene.

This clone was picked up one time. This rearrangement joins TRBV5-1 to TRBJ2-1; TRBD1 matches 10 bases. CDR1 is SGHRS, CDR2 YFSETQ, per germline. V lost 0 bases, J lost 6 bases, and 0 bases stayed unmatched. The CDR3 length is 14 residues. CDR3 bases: TGCGCCAGCAGCTTGGGACAGGGGGCCAATGAGCAGTTCTTC. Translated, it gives CASSLGQGANEQFF.

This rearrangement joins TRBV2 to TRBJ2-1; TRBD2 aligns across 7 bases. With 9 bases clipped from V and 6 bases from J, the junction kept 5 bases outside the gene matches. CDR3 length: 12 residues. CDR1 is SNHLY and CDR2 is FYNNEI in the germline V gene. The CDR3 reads CASRGLVNEQFF. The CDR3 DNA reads TGTGCCAGTAGAGGACTAGTCAATGAGCAGTTCTTC.

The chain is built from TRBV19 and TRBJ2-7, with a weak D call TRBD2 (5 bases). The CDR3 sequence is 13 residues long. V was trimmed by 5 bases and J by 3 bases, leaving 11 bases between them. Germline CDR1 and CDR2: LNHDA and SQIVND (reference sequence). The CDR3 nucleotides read TGTGCCAGTAGTGCGTCGGGGTTCTACGAGCAGTACTTC. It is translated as CASSASGFYEQYF.

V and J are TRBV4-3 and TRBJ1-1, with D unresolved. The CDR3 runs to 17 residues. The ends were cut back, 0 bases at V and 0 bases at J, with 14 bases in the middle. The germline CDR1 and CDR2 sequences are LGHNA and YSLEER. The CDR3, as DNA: TGCGCCAGCAGCCAAGAAGGAGGAGGGTACATGAACACTGAAGCTTTCTTT. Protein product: CASSQEGGGYMNTEAFF.